Listed below are T cell receptor beta chains from one sample, sequenced in a study of OX40 agonist ivuxolimab in advanced cancers. Data came from immunoSEQ multiplex PCR; TCRdb stores just in-frame clones and leaves some out. The sample has about 63,000 clones; approximately 92% are singletons. Sequenced here: CD4+ or CD8+ T cells sorted from blood, sampled in a trial of the OX40 agonist ivuxolimab. The receptors here all came from an adult with an advanced solid tumor such as melanoma, head and neck, liver or kidney cancer. Each CDR3 is given with its conserved first and last residue. D genes are given only for firm matches. Size values are once, few and many counts, or a class for expanded clones, and some rows have none.

cdr3_length | d_call | clone_size | j_call | v_call | cdr3_nt | cdr3_aa
13 | NA | NA | TRBJ2-7 | TRBV2 | TGTGCCAGCAGTGAGCAGTTCTCCTACGAGCAGTACTTC | CASSEQFSYEQYF
15 | NA | once | TRBJ1-5 | TRBV7-2 | TGTGCCAGCAGCTCCTCCGGGACATCTTATCAGCCCCAGCATTTT | CASSSSGTSYQPQHF
17 | TRBD1 | NA | TRBJ2-5 | TRBV10-3 | TGTGCCATCAGTGAGCCCGACAGGGGGTTTGCCCAAGAGACCCAGTACTTC | CAISEPDRGFAQETQYF
15 | NA | NA | TRBJ2-7 | TRBV6-6 | TGTGCCAGCAGTTACATAAGGGGAAGGGATTTCGAGCAGTACTTC | CASSYIRGRDFEQYF
16 | TRBD1 | NA | TRBJ1-2 | TRBV5-1 | TGCGCCAGCAGCTGGACAGGGGATACGGACTATGATGGCTACACCTTC | CASSWTGDTDYDGYTF
13 | NA | NA | TRBJ1-2 | TRBV5-1 | TGCGCCAGCAGCTTCCGGGAAGACTATGGCTACACCTTC | CASSFREDYGYTF
15 | TRBD2 | NA | TRBJ2-5 | TRBV15 | TGTGCCACCAGCAGCCCCCTAGCGGGAGTAGAGACCCAGTACTTC | CATSSPLAGVETQYF
16 | NA | NA | TRBJ1-5 | TRBV7-9 | TGTGCCAGCAGCTCGAGTAGAGGGTTGTGGTCTCAGCCCCAGCATTTT | CASSSSRGLWSQPQHF
15 | TRBD2 | NA | TRBJ2-1 | TRBV6-1 | TGTGCCAGCAGGCGGACTAGCGGGGAGTACAATGAGCAGTTCTTC | CASRRTSGEYNEQFF
14 | NA | NA | TRBJ1-2 | TRBV6-1 | TGTGCCAGCAGTGACGCGACGGTGGATTTCCGCTACACCTTC | CASSDATVDFRYTF
13 | TRBD1 | NA | TRBJ1-3 | TRBV11-3 | TGTGCCAGCAGTACAGGGGCTGGAAACACCATATATTTT | CASSTGAGNTIYF
13 | NA | NA | TRBJ1-4 | TRBV2 | TGTGCCACCCTACTGGAGGTAAACGAAAAACTGTTTTTT | CATLLEVNEKLFF
15 | NA | NA | TRBJ2-7 | TRBV27 | TGTGCCAGCAGTCCACCCGACAGAGGGGCCTACGAGCAGTACTTC | CASSPPDRGAYEQYF
14 | NA | NA | TRBJ1-1 | TRBV6-5 | TGTGCCAGCAGTTATGGGGTATTAAACACTGAAGCTTTCTTT | CASSYGVLNTEAFF
14 | NA | NA | TRBJ1-5 | TRBV9 | TGTGCCAGCAGCGTAGGTCAGGGGAATCAGCCCCAGCATTTT | CASSVGQGNQPQHF
15 | NA | NA | TRBJ1-1 | TRBV18 | TGTGCCAGCTCACTTATATGGGGCCAAAACACTGAAGCTTTCTTT | CASSLIWGQNTEAFF
14 | NA | NA | TRBJ1-4 | TRBV28 | TGTGCCAGCAGCCGGCTAGGTGATAATGAAAAACTGTTTTTT | CASSRLGDNEKLFF
14 | TRBD2 | NA | TRBJ2-7 | TRBV7-9 | TGTGCCAGCAGCCCGTCCGGGACTAGCTCCGAGCAGTACTTC | CASSPSGTSSEQYF
18 | TRBD1 | NA | TRBJ2-3 | TRBV4-1 | TGCGCCAGCAGCCAAGATCGGGCCAGGGGGCGCGTAACAGATACGCAGTATTTT | CASSQDRARGRVTDTQYF
14 | NA | NA | TRBJ2-1 | TRBV28 | TGTGCCAGCAAAGCCAGAGCGTCCACAATGAATATGTTCTTC | CASKARASTMNMFF
14 | TRBD1 | NA | TRBJ1-2 | TRBV6-5 | TGTGCCAGCAGTTACGGAGGGGGCACCTACGGCTACACCTTC | CASSYGGGTYGYTF